This T cell receptor beta chain originates from a study of T cells in Graves' hyperthyroidism and ophthalmopathy (dated by TCRdb to between 2018 and 2021). Some background on the complete study: Peripheral blood was sampled at the time of initial diagnosis, prior to any treatment. In addition, the study compared T-cell repertoires in thyroid tissue and in blood from several Graves' hyperthyroidism patients. Prospective prediction of ophthalmopathy was tested in an independent validation cohort of approximately 18 hyperthyroidism patients and approximately 17 patients who later progressed to ophthalmopathy. The paper reports TCR Vbeta CDR3 sequencing of 140 or so peripheral blood samples: 43 ophthalmopathy, about 75 hyperthyroidism and approximately 17 progressor patients. A discovery cohort of about 100 patients, 43 with Graves' ophthalmopathy and roughly 59 with stable Graves' hyperthyroidism, was used to find distinguishing TCR V-J signatures. The 75 to 100 discovery patients were randomly divided into training and test sets at a 7:3 ratio. Once sampling was done, hyperthyroidism patients were given methimazole at a starting dose of 30 mg daily, whereas ophthalmopathy patients were given high-dose intravenous methylprednisolone.

Points the paper makes about the study in general: In validation, progression to ophthalmopathy was predicted by the model with 70.59% sensitivity and 72.22% specificity, a median of roughly 6.4 months before onset. In cross-validation, a model built on a 13 V-J signature told ophthalmopathy apart from stable hyperthyroidism with 87.88% sensitivity and 81% to 82% specificity, and in testing the same model reached 80%/75%. Most expanded thyroid clonotypes (frequency above 0.001) were also detected in blood, suggesting blood repertoires may reflect thyroid immune responses. No statistical method was used to fix the sample size in advance, and group allocation was not hidden from the investigators.

Per the germline V gene, ENHRY is the CDR1 and SYGVKD is the CDR2. The junction shows trimming of 6 bases on V and 4 bases on J, plus 16 bases between the germline ends. The CDR3 numbers 14 residues from cysteine through phenylalanine. Only the CDR3 DNA stays, 42 bases, in frame from base 1. Ophthalmopathy patients had moderately to severely active disease, with a Clinical Activity Score of 3 or more, a NOSPECS grade of 4 or more, and a disease duration of less than 3 months. Patients with uncontrolled infections, other autoimmune diseases, pregnancy or lactation were excluded. Diagnoses relied on clinical symptoms, serum thyroxine and TRAb, thyroid ultrasound and orbital computed tomography. PBMCs were separated from under 11 ml of fresh peripheral blood using Ficoll-Paque density gradient centrifugation. Total RNA was extracted with Trizol reagent, and quality was checked on an Agilent 2100 Bioanalyzer.

Amplification of TCR beta CDR3 regions was carried out from RNA transcripts. The first round of RT-PCR for the TCR CDR3 was performed with the HTBI primer set and the Qiagen OneStep RT-PCR kit. Libraries were constructed in a second round of multiplex PCR, after which size selection and purification were performed. Libraries were sequenced paired-end with 100 bp reads on an Illumina HiSeq2000. As for how the authors treated the data: SOAPnuke was used to process the raw data, with reads discarded if the reads contained adapters or uncalled bases, had a mean Phred below 15, or lacked an exact constant-primer or identifier match. High-quality paired reads were merged with COPE v1.2.5, and unique nucleotide sequences were defined as clonotypes. MiTCR v1.1 was used to align the clonotypes against IMGT TRBV, TRBD and TRBJ reference segments. Analysis was restricted to V-J combinations with a frequency above 0.0001, which covered about 99% of repertoires. The TCS score was defined as F50 (clonal expansion) divided by E x V (chaos), with BLOSUM62-based TCRdist calculated between CDR3 peptides within each V-J. Welch's t-statistics and random forest reduced around 510 V-J features to around 14, which were used in a naive Bayes classifier (R e1071). Clones were called with MiXCR by TCRdb after fastp trimmed the public reads at Q25, and only in-frame beta chains were retained. CDR3 protein duplicates are merged, each entry listing the most common genes and DNA. TCRdb's processing, not the study's, gives the V and J calls here. This sample has roughly 280,000 distinct CDR3 sequences in its table, and over 15% of those were observed once. The ten largest account for around 57% of the sample.

In the case of this clonotype: Its binding antigen is unknown. One base away there is no much larger clone; base qualities are not given.

Sequencing was carried out using blood. Recombination connected TRBV10-3 to TRBJ2-7; the D gene identity is not certain. The receptor was derived from a woman aged 55 to 70 with Graves' ophthalmopathy. The DNA sequence is as follows: TGTGCCATCAGCTCTGAAAGGGTTTGGTACGAGCAGTACTTC. This sequence encodes CAISSERVWYEQYF.